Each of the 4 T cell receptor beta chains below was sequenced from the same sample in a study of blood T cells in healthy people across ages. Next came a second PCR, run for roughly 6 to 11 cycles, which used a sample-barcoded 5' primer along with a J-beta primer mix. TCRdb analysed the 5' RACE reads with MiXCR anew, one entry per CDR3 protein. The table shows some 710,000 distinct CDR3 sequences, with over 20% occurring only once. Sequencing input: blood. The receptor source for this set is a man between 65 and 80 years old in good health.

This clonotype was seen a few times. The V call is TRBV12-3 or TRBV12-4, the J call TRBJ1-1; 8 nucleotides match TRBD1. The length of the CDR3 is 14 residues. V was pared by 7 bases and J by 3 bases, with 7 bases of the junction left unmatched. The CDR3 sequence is CASNSQGADTEAFF. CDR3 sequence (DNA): TGTGCCAGCAACTCCCAGGGGGCGGACACTGAAGCTTTCTTT.

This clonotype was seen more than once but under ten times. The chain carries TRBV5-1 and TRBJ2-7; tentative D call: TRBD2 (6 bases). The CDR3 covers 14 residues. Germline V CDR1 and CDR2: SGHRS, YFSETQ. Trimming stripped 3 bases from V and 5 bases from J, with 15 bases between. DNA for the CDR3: TGCGCCAGCAGCTCCACGGGGGTTTTCGACGAGCAGTACTTC. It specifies CASSSTGVFDEQYF.

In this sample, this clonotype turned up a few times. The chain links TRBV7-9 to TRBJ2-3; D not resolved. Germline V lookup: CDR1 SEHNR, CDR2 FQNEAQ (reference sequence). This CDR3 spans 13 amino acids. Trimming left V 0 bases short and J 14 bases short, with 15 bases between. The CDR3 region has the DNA TGTGCCAGCAGCTTAGCGCAGGAACCCCACCGGTATTTT. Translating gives CASSLAQEPHRYF.

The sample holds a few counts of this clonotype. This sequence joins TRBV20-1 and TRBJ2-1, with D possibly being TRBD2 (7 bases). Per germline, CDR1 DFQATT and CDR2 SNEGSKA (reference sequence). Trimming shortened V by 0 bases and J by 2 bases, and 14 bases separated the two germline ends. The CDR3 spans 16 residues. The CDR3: CSARDLAGAAYNEQFF. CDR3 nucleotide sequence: TGCAGTGCTAGAGATCTGGCGGGGGCCGCCTACAATGAGCAGTTCTTC.